This T cell receptor beta chain derives from a study of cytomegalovirus exposure and HLA in healthy donors. In the study overall: Later, an analysis reported that the 95 to 150 validation repertoires had used the same platform as the roughly 680 first-cohort repertoires.

The table came from immunoSEQ multiplex PCR; TCRdb's copy has only in-frame clones and leaves some out. The data show fewer than 140,000 clones, about 88% seen once. The CDR3 loop spans 15 amino acids. Trimming took off 5 bases at V and 1 base at J, with 13 bases between the two ends. CDR1 is SEHNR and CDR2 is FQNEAQ in the germline V gene (reference sequence). From the approximately 120-subject validation cohort, which was separate from the roughly 690-subject first cohort, the donors were drawn. This TCR was sampled from a woman younger than 35 in good health and CMV-seropositive. This chain joins TRBV7-9 and TRBJ2-3; tentatively, D is TRBD2 (5 bases). Sequenced material: PBMCs. CDR3 region: CASSPELVRTDTQYF. Here the CDR3 DNA reads TGTGCCAGCAGCCCCGAACTAGTTCGCACAGATACGCAGTATTTT.